The rows below give T cell receptor beta chains drawn from one sample of a study of shared clonotypes between healthy human individuals. Assay used: immunoSEQ multiplex PCR; TCRdb lists only in-frame clones, some missing. Counted here are some 630,000 clones, roughly 96% occurring once; the ten biggest clones make up less than 0.12%. The specimen sequenced was naive CD8+ T cells sorted from blood. These receptors were taken from a woman aged 25 to 39 in good health. Each CDR3 is given with its conserved first and last residue. D genes are given only for firm matches. Clone size is shown for a subset of rows, as once, few, many or a class of expanded clone.

j_gene: TRBJ2-7
abundance: .
v_gene: TRBV10-1
d_gene: TRBD2
CDR3aa: CASSEVVGGGEQYF
CDR3nt: TGCGCCAGCAGTGAGGTCGTCGGGGGGGGCGAGCAGTACTTC

j_gene: TRBJ1-5
abundance: .
v_gene: TRBV6-1
d_gene: .
CDR3aa: CASSEWAGEGNQPQHF
CDR3nt: TGTGCCAGCAGTGAGTGGGCCGGGGAGGGCAATCAGCCCCAGCATTTT

j_gene: TRBJ2-1
abundance: .
v_gene: TRBV2
d_gene: .
CDR3aa: CASINPDRLEPNEQFF
CDR3nt: TGTGCCAGCATTAACCCGGACCGCCTAGAGCCCAATGAGCAGTTCTTC

j_gene: TRBJ2-5
abundance: .
v_gene: TRBV5-8
d_gene: .
CDR3aa: CASSPGPSETQYF
CDR3nt: TGTGCCAGCAGCCCGGGACCATCGGAGACCCAGTACTTC

j_gene: TRBJ1-5
abundance: .
v_gene: TRBV19
d_gene: TRBD1
CDR3aa: CASSGRQGDGQPQHF
CDR3nt: TGTGCCAGTAGCGGGAGGCAGGGGGACGGTCAGCCCCAGCATTTT

j_gene: TRBJ2-7
abundance: .
v_gene: TRBV27
d_gene: .
CDR3aa: CASSINPGSWGLYEQYF
CDR3nt: TGTGCCAGCAGTATAAATCCGGGATCTTGGGGCCTCTACGAGCAGTACTTC

j_gene: TRBJ2-7
abundance: once
v_gene: TRBV5-4
d_gene: TRBD2
CDR3aa: CASSLGSGDYEQYF
CDR3nt: TGTGCCAGCAGCTTAGGCAGCGGGGACTACGAGCAGTACTTC

j_gene: TRBJ2-1
abundance: .
v_gene: TRBV27
d_gene: .
CDR3aa: CASSLSPNNEQFF
CDR3nt: TGTGCCAGCAGTTTATCCCCAAACAATGAGCAGTTCTTC

j_gene: TRBJ2-7
abundance: .
v_gene: TRBV30
d_gene: .
CDR3aa: CAWSRGPVSYEQYF
CDR3nt: TGTGCCTGGAGTCGAGGGCCGGTCTCCTACGAGCAGTACTTC

j_gene: TRBJ2-3
abundance: .
v_gene: TRBV10-1
d_gene: TRBD2
CDR3aa: CASSEFRGTSEGEDTQYF
CDR3nt: TGCGCCAGCAGTGAGTTTCGGGGGACTAGCGAAGGGGAAGATACGCAGTATTTT

j_gene: TRBJ2-5
abundance: .
v_gene: TRBV7-8
d_gene: .
CDR3aa: CASTPALGASETQYF
CDR3nt: TGTGCCAGCACCCCAGCACTCGGGGCGAGCGAGACCCAGTACTTC

j_gene: TRBJ2-5
abundance: .
v_gene: TRBV7-9
d_gene: .
CDR3aa: CASSTGVLEPKTQYF
CDR3nt: TGTGCCAGCAGCACCGGGGTACTCGAACCCAAGACCCAGTACTTC

j_gene: TRBJ2-2
abundance: .
v_gene: TRBV28
d_gene: .
CDR3aa: CASSFVLGTETTTNGELFF
CDR3nt: TGTGCCAGCAGTTTCGTGCTGGGCACAGAAACTACCACCAACGGGGAGCTGTTTTTT

j_gene: TRBJ2-3
abundance: .
v_gene: TRBV27
d_gene: TRBD2
CDR3aa: CASSLGTSGKDTQYF
CDR3nt: TGTGCCAGCAGTTTGGGGACTAGCGGCAAAGATACGCAGTATTTT

j_gene: TRBJ2-7
abundance: once
v_gene: TRBV5-4
d_gene: TRBD1
CDR3aa: CASSLGQGFDEQYF
CDR3nt: TGTGCCAGCAGCCTGGGACAGGGTTTCGACGAGCAGTACTTC

j_gene: TRBJ1-2
abundance: .
v_gene: TRBV5-1
d_gene: .
CDR3aa: CASGGAGEYGYTF
CDR3nt: TGCGCCAGCGGAGGGGCAGGGGAATATGGCTACACCTTC